This TCR beta chain emerged from a study of graft-versus-host responses after intestinal transplantation. About the study: Each of the recipients got a multivisceral, liver-intestinal, or isolated intestinal transplant.

TCRdb's copy holds only in-frame clones and misses some; the assay was immunoSEQ multiplex PCR. The data contain about 90,000 clones, about 88% of them singletons. The CDR3 is 15 residues long. Germline V gene sequence: CDR1 SGHNT, CDR2 YYREEE (reference sequence). Trimming cost V 3 bases and J 9 bases, with 21 bases left between them. About this clone itself: As yet, its antigen is unknown.

This receptor was obtained from a human donor who was the organ donor for an intestinal transplant. This chain connects TRBV5-4 to TRBJ2-5; D is perhaps TRBD1 (6 bases). The source was unstimulated CD4+ T cells sorted from spleen or lymph node cells, collected before transplant. The CDR3, as DNA: TGTGCCAGCAGCTCAGGCACAGGGTCCCTGGGGGCCCAGTACTTC. Translated: CASSSGTGSLGAQYF. Variable domain in full (rest from reference TRBV5-4 and TRBJ2-5): ETGVTQSPTHLIKTRGQQVTLRCSSQSGHNTVSWYQQALGQGPQFIFQYYREEENGRGNFPPRFSGLQFPNYSSELNVNALELDDSALYLCASSSGTGSLGAQYFGPGTRLLVL.